These 27 T cell receptor beta chains came from one sample sequenced in a study of neurological immune-mediated disorders (dated by TCRdb to between 2018 and 2021). In the paper's terms, the time point label means: longitudinal time-point 1 (baseline). Library creation used 5' RACE. Sequencing relied on an Illumina HiSeq 2500. Starting from the raw public reads, TCRdb applied fastp trimming at Q25, assembled clones with MiXCR and retained in-frame beta chains. All rows with the same CDR3 protein become a single entry with the most common DNA and genes. Across this sample there are around 71,000 distinct CDR3 sequences, with approximately 15% seen only once. The ten largest clones capture about 4.5% of the sample. The sequenced sample consisted of PBMCs. These receptors were taken from a female donor with HTLV-1-associated myelopathy (HAM/TSP).

The table lists this clonotype with many counts. The rearrangement links TRBV2 to TRBJ2-1, with 10 bases that match TRBD2. This CDR3 contains 13 residues. CDR1 and CDR2 (germline): SNHLY, FYNNEI. V was clipped by 5 bases and J by 9 bases; unmatched bases: 4. The CDR3 loop reads CASSLAGVAEQFF. CDR3 DNA: TGTGCCAGCAGTCTAGCGGGGGTGGCTGAGCAGTTCTTC.

This clonotype was seen many times. V and J are TRBV10-3 and TRBJ2-2, with TRBD1 matching over 8 bases. The CDR3 is made up of 15 amino acids. The germline V gene has CDR1 ENHRY and CDR2 SYGVKD. With V trimmed by 6 bases and J by 6 bases, 9 bases remained unmatched. Written as DNA, the CDR3 is TGTGCCATCAGACTCACAGGGGGACGTGCCGGGGAGCTGTTTTTT. Residues: CAIRLTGGRAGELFF.

With respect to this clonotype: An end of the junction does not agree with germline; a read error may underlie this. The chain uses TRBV5-8 and TRBJ2-2; TRBD1 agrees at 7 bases. This CDR3 has 15 amino acids. The germline V gene has CDR1 SGHTS and CDR2 YDEGEE. CDR3: CASSSGQAIAGELFF. The CDR3 DNA reads TGTGCCAGCAGCAGCGGACAGGCCATAGCCGGGGAACTGTTTTTT.

This clonotype was detected many times. The chain has TRBV15 and TRBJ1-2; the match to TRBD1 covers 11 bases. J lost 6 bases, V lost 1 base, and 16 bases had no gene match. This CDR3 region has 19 residues. Germline V gives CDR1 LNHNV, CDR2 YYDKDF (reference sequence). DNA for the CDR3: TGTGCCACCAGCAGAGCCCCATTCCTCTCGGGACAGGGGGGTCATGGCTACACCTTC. Its protein product is CATSRAPFLSGQGGHGYTF.

Worth noting for this clonotype: A read error may produce the germline difference seen at one junction end. This rearrangement joins TRBV2 to TRBJ1-5; D is unresolved. Germline-derived CDR1 and CDR2 are SNHLY and FYNNEI. The CDR3 has 11 amino acids. The CDR3 DNA follows: TGTGTCAGCAGTGAGGCTCAGCCCCAGCATTTT. Translated: CVSSEAQPQHF.

The chain uses TRBV20-1 and TRBJ1-1, with D maybe TRBD1 (6 bases). CDR1 and CDR2 (germline): DFQATT, SNEGSKA (reference sequence). CDR3 length: 14 amino acids. Trimming removed 3 bases from V and 6 bases from J, with 17 bases in between. The CDR3 loop reads CSASSGGTHSEAFF. CDR3 coding DNA: TGCAGTGCTAGTTCGGGGGGCACGCACTCTGAAGCTTTCTTT.

The rearrangement joins TRBV20-1 to TRBJ2-3; TRBD2 matches 7 bases. Germline assignment: CDR1 DFQATT and CDR2 SNEGSKA (reference sequence). The CDR3 length is 14 residues. V was clipped by 4 bases and J by 8 bases; unmatched bases: 12. The CDR3 spells CSAIDPRGCSTQYF. The CDR3 DNA follows: TGCAGTGCTATAGATCCGCGGGGGTGCAGTACGCAGTATTTT.

This clonotype came up a few times. The chain uses TRBV5-1 and TRBJ2-1; D may match TRBD1 or TRBD2 (5 bases each). This CDR3 has 14 residues. V shed 4 bases and J shed 6 bases, with 14 bases lying between them. CDR1 is SGHRS, CDR2 YFSETQ, per germline. The CDR3 DNA follows: TGCGCCAGCAGCCTCGGGACGCTCGGCAATGAGCAGTTCTTC. This codes for CASSLGTLGNEQFF.

CDR3 region: CASSQARAGTGEQFF. The CDR3 DNA follows: TGTGCCAGCAGCCAGGCCAGGGCGGGGACTGGTGAGCAGTTCTTC. The genes are TRBV3-1 and TRBJ2-1; perhaps TRBD2 as D (6 bases). The germline V and J ends were trimmed by 3 bases and 9 bases, with 18 bases remaining between them. CDR3 size: 15 residues. The germline gives CDR1 LGHDT, CDR2 YNNKEL (reference sequence).

V is TRBV7-9 and J is TRBJ2-5; 8 positions match TRBD1. Germline V gene lookup returns CDR1 SEHNR and CDR2 FQNEAQ (reference sequence). V was pared by 5 bases and J by 5 bases, with 10 bases of the junction left unmatched. This CDR3 is built from 15 residues. Written as DNA, the CDR3 is TGTGCCAGCAGCCTCTGGACAGGGCTCTGGGAGACCCAGTACTTC. It encodes CASSLWTGLWETQYF.

This clonotype occurred many times. This sequence joins TRBV7-2 and TRBJ2-7; D may be TRBD2 (6 bases). This CDR3 has 16 residues. CDR1 is SGHTA, CDR2 FQGNSA, per germline. Trimming stripped 1 base from V and 1 base from J, with 14 bases between. CDR3 nucleotides: TGTGCCAGCAGCTTAGTCAGCGGGCCTTCTTCCTACGAGCAGTACTTC. It encodes CASSLVSGPSSYEQYF.

This clonotype was counted only a few times. The chain joins TRBV5-1 to TRBJ1-5, with D hard to call. This CDR3 spans 16 amino acids. V shed 2 bases and J shed 2 bases, with 14 bases lying between them. Germline V gene sequence: CDR1 SGHRS, CDR2 YFSETQ. CDR3 coding DNA: TGCGCCAGCAGCTTTAGGCGTCTACGTCGCAATCAGCCCCAGCATTTT. Translated: CASSFRRLRRNQPQHF.

In this sample, this clonotype turned up many times. The rearrangement links TRBV27 to TRBJ2-2; D unclear. Germline loops: CDR1 MNHEY, CDR2 SMNVEV (reference sequence). V gave up 8 bases and J gave up 7 bases, with 8 bases separating them. This CDR3 spans 11 amino acids. CDR3 sequence (DNA): TGTGCCAGCGGTTCCCGCGGGGAGCTGTTTTTT. This encodes CASGSRGELFF.

V gene TRBV5-1 combines with J gene TRBJ2-3, with 10 positions matching TRBD1. Germline CDR1 SGHRS, CDR2 YFSETQ. CDR3 size: 14 residues. V lost 5 bases and J lost 1; bases outside the gene matches: 1. The CDR3 reads CASRGTGGTDTQYF. The CDR3 DNA sequence: TGCGCCAGCAGAGGGACAGGGGGCACAGATACGCAGTATTTT.

This chain uses TRBV7-8 with TRBJ2-1; possibly TRBD2 for D (5 bases). There are 13 residues in the CDR3. Trimming pared 4 bases from V and 8 bases from J, leaving 12 bases between. From germline, CDR1 is SGHVS and CDR2 FQNEAQ. CDR3 in DNA: TGTGCCAGCAGCTCACGGGGTTGGCATGAGCAGTTCTTC. As protein: CASSSRGWHEQFF.

This clonotype was seen ten or more times. The rearrangement links TRBV7-2 to TRBJ1-2, with D possibly being TRBD1 (6 bases). The V end was cut by 0 bases, the J end by 4 bases, with 12 bases between. Germline CDR1 is SGHTA and CDR2 is FQGNSA. CDR3 length equals 15 residues. As DNA, the CDR3 is TGTGCCAGCAGCTTAGCGTCAGGACAGATCTATGGCTACACCTTC. This codes for CASSLASGQIYGYTF.

This clonotype was seen repeatedly, ten times or more. At one of its ends the junction is not consistent with the germline gene, which may arise from a read error. The chain uses TRBV5-1 and TRBJ2-3; possible D gene TRBD2, 6 bases. Germline V CDR1 and CDR2: SGHRS, YFSETQ. The CDR3 has 13 amino acids. In DNA, the CDR3 is TGTGCCAGCAGCTTGGAGGGAACGGATACGCAGTATTTT. This sequence encodes CASSLEGTDTQYF.

With respect to this clonotype: The germline gene is not matched at one end of the junction; a read error may be the cause. This chain connects TRBV10-3 to TRBJ2-6, with D possibly being TRBD1 (5 bases). The CDR3 runs to 16 residues. Germline loops: CDR1 ENHRY, CDR2 SYGVKD. The CDR3 DNA reads TGTGCCATCAGTGGACAGTCCCTCTCTGGGGTCAACGTACTGACTTTC. Translating gives CAISGQSLSGVNVLTF.

This clonotype was detected ten times or more. The chain recombines TRBV12-3 or TRBV12-4 with TRBJ1-5, with D perhaps matching TRBD1 (5 bases). Trimming removed 4 bases at V and 11 bases at J, with 15 bases between. The CDR3 spans 13 residues. The CDR3 nucleotides are TGTGCCAGCAGTTCAACGGGACTCCAGTCCCAGCATTTT. Translated: CASSSTGLQSQHF.

This clonotype appeared many times. The V call is TRBV28, the J call TRBJ1-6, with D possibly matching TRBD1 (6 bases). The CDR3 covers 15 residues. Trimming removed 3 bases from V and 9 bases from J, with 15 bases in between. Per the germline V gene, CDR1 is MDHEN and CDR2 is SYDVKM. The CDR3 reads CASSFPDRITSPLHF. The CDR3, as DNA: TGTGCCAGCAGTTTCCCCGACAGGATAACTTCACCCCTCCACTTT.

This clonotype was found once. V and J are TRBV5-1 and TRBJ2-3; the match to TRBD2 covers 8 bases. Germline lookup yields CDR1 SGHRS and CDR2 YFSETQ. After removal of 5 bases from V and 7 bases from J, the junction contained 12 bases not matched to a gene. The CDR3 is made up of 15 amino acids. CDR3 region: CASRVTIGGAYTQYF. The DNA for the CDR3 is TGCGCCAGCAGGGTTACTATCGGGGGGGCATATACGCAGTATTTT.

In its sample, this clonotype was seen many times. This chain joins TRBV12-3 or TRBV12-4 and TRBJ2-3, with 7 bases fitting TRBD1. J lost 2 bases, V lost 7 bases, and 15 bases had no gene match. The CDR3 is made up of 17 amino acids. The CDR3 DNA reads TGTGCCAGCACCCAAGCAGGGGGAACGAATAACACAGATACGCAGTATTTT. This sequence encodes CASTQAGGTNNTDTQYF.

Many counts were recorded for this clonotype. The CDR3 DNA reads TGTGCCAGCAGCTTAGAACAGGGGAAGAACACCGGGGAGCTGTTTTTT. Amino acid sequence: CASSLEQGKNTGELFF. This rearrangement joins TRBV7-6 to TRBJ2-2; 7 positions agree with TRBD1. The ends lost 1 base at V and 1 base at J; junction bases unmatched: 3. Germline CDR1 SGHVS, CDR2 FNYEAQ. The CDR3 extends over 16 amino acids.

This clonotype was seen at least ten times. The chain joins TRBV24-1 to TRBJ2-1, with a weak D call TRBD1 (6 bases). The CDR3 totals 16 residues. CDR1 KGHDR and CDR2 SFDVKD come from the germline V gene. Trimming cost V 4 bases and J 10 bases, with 22 bases left between them. CDR3 coding DNA: TGTGCCACCAGTGACACCGGGACACCCGGGGCCTTCGAGCAGTTCTTC. It specifies CATSDTGTPGAFEQFF.

This clonotype was seen at least ten times. V usage is TRBV5-1 and J usage is TRBJ2-1; D not resolved. The CDR3 totals 15 residues. Trimming left V 0 bases short and J 2 bases short, with 9 bases between. Germline V gene sequence: CDR1 SGHRS, CDR2 YFSETQ. The CDR3 sequence is CASSLVSIAYNEQFF. DNA for the CDR3: TGCGCCAGCAGCTTGGTTTCGATCGCCTACAATGAGCAGTTCTTC.

This clonotype was found a few times. The gene calls are TRBV5-1 and TRBJ1-4, with D unclear. Germline V gene sequence: CDR1 SGHRS, CDR2 YFSETQ. The V end was cut by 5 bases, the J end by 5 bases, with 13 bases between. The CDR3 loop spans 14 amino acids. CDR3 in DNA: TGCGCCAGCAGAAATGGAGCGACCAATGAAAAACTGTTTTTT. Amino acid sequence: CASRNGATNEKLFF.

At least ten counts were recorded for this clonotype. The chain recombines TRBV2 with TRBJ2-5; D remains unclear. V was pared by 6 bases and J by 2 bases, with 10 bases between. The CDR3 loop spans 13 amino acids. Germline V CDR1 and CDR2: SNHLY, FYNNEI. This CDR3 reads CASRDGVQETQYF. The CDR3 nucleotides read TGTGCCAGCAGGGACGGTGTACAAGAGACCCAGTACTTC.